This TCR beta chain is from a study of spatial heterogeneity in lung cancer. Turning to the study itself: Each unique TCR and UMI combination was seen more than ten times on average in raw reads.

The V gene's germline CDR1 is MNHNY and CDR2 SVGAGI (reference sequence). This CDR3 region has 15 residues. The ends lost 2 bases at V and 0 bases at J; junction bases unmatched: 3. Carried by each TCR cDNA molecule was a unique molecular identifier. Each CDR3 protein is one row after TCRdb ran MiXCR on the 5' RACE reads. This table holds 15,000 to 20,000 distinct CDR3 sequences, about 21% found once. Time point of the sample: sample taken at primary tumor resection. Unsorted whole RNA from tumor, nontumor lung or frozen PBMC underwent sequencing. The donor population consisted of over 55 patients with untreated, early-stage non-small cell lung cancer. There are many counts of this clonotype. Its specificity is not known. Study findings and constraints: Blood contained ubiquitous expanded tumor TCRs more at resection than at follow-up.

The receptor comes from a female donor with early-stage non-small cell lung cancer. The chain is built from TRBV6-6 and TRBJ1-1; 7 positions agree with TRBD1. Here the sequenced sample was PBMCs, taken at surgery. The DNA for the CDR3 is TGTGCCAGCAGTTACCCGGGACAGATGAACACTGAAGCTTTCTTT. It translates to CASSYPGQMNTEAFF.